Following are 20 T cell receptor beta chains from one sample sequenced in a study of CD8 T cells in ankylosing spondylitis. TCRdb fed the 5' RACE reads into MiXCR, producing one record per CDR3 protein. This table has about 240,000 distinct CDR3 sequences, 9.5% to 12% appearing once. Sequenced: blood, either unsorted or a sorted T cell fraction (not recorded which). The source is a male donor with ankylosing spondylitis or in good health (not recorded which).

This clonotype was counted ten times or more. This chain links TRBV12-3 or TRBV12-4 with TRBJ2-5; a weak D match, TRBD1 (6 bases). The CDR3 runs 16 residues. V lost 6 bases and J 2 bases, leaving 19 bases between the germline ends. Here the CDR3 reads CASSPEDTRGQETQYF. CDR3 DNA sequence: TGTGCCAGCAGCCCCGAAGACACAAGGGGGCAAGAGACCCAGTACTTC.

The chain joins TRBV6-1 to TRBJ2-1, with TRBD2 as a possible D gene (6 bases). The CDR3 loop spans 15 amino acids. The germline V gene has CDR1 MNHNS and CDR2 SASEGT. Trimming pared 7 bases from V and 2 bases from J, leaving 15 bases between. Written as DNA, the CDR3 is TGTGCCAGCAAAAATCTGCCGGGAGCCTACAATGAGCAGTTCTTC. Translating gives CASKNLPGAYNEQFF.

This clonotype was counted between two and nine times. V gene TRBV5-5 combines with J gene TRBJ1-2; D remains ambiguous. The CDR3 covers 16 residues. With 4 bases removed from V and 2 bases from J, the gap between germline ends came to 18 bases. The germline CDR1 and CDR2 sequences are SGHKS and YYEKEE (reference sequence). CDR3 protein: CASSPERTVANYGYTF. In nucleotides, the CDR3 is TGTGCCAGCAGCCCCGAAAGGACGGTGGCAAACTATGGCTACACCTTC.

This clonotype was recorded many times. The J gene is TRBJ2-3, the V gene TRBV20-1, with TRBD2 matching 7 bases. Looked up from germline, CDR1 is DFQATT and CDR2 is SNEGSKA (reference sequence). The CDR3 totals 15 residues. Trimming cost V 1 base and J 2 bases; bases outside gene matches: 6. This CDR3 reads CSARVAGVNTDTQYF. CDR3 nucleotide sequence: TGCAGTGCTAGAGTGGCGGGAGTCAACACAGATACGCAGTATTTT.

This clonotype was picked up many times. This chain links TRBV21-1 with TRBJ1-5. TRBV21-1 is annotated as a pseudogene. The CDR3 totals 15 residues. This CDR3 is CASSARGDSNQPQHF. In DNA, the CDR3 is TGTGCCAGCAGCGCCCGCGGAGATAGCAATCAGCCCCAGCATTTT.

This clonotype was observed many times. This chain connects TRBV5-1 to TRBJ1-1; D is undetermined. Germline V gene sequence: CDR1 SGHRS, CDR2 YFSETQ. CDR3 length: 14 residues. Trimming stripped 0 bases from V and 1 base from J, with 7 bases between. The CDR3 spells CASSLGQPNTEAFF. Written as DNA, the CDR3 is TGCGCCAGCAGCTTGGGCCAGCCGAACACTGAAGCTTTCTTT. The variable domain in full, completed from reference TRBV5-1 and TRBJ1-1, reads KAGVTQTPRYLIKTRGQQVTLSCSPISGHRSVSWYQQTPGQGLQFLFEYFSETQRNKGNFPGRFSGRQFSNSRSEMNVSTLELGDSALYLCASSLGQPNTEAFFGQGTRLTVV.

The chain links TRBV11-2 to TRBJ2-7; no clear D. This CDR3 has 18 residues. V lost 3 bases and J 6 bases, leaving 27 bases between the germline ends. Germline-derived CDR1 and CDR2 are SGHAT and FQNNGV. In nucleotides, the CDR3 is TGTGCCAGCAGCTTTCAGCTCACTGGCGCGCGCGAATTGGTCGAGCAGTACTTC. Protein product: CASSFQLTGARELVEQYF.

The V call is TRBV7-2, the J call TRBJ1-5, with D unresolved. With 4 bases removed from V and 11 bases from J, the gap between germline ends came to 12 bases. The CDR3 spans 12 residues. CDR1 is SGHTA and CDR2 is FQGNSA in the germline V gene. CDR3 in amino acids: CASSSGSRAQHF. CDR3 DNA sequence: TGTGCCAGCAGCTCTGGCTCAAGGGCCCAGCATTTT.

Many counts were recorded for this clonotype. The chain is built from TRBV6-1 and TRBJ1-2; 7 nucleotides agree with TRBD1. The CDR3 has 15 residues. CDR1 is MNHNS and CDR2 is SASEGT in the germline V gene. V trimming: 7 bases; J trimming: 6 bases; junction bases outside the gene matches: 14. The CDR3: CASTTGQPLSNGYTF. The CDR3, as DNA: TGTGCCAGCACCACGGGACAGCCTCTTTCCAATGGCTACACCTTC.

This clonotype was found many times. V and J are TRBV3-1 and TRBJ2-7; D unresolved. The CDR3 loop spans 13 amino acids. Trimming took 4 bases from V and 5 from J, leaving 12 bases between them. Germline loops: CDR1 LGHDT, CDR2 YNNKEL (reference sequence). This CDR3 reads CASSRTRWNEQYF. The CDR3 DNA is TGTGCCAGCAGCCGGACCAGGTGGAACGAGCAGTACTTC.

This clonotype was picked up a small number of times. This chain connects TRBV6-1 to TRBJ1-1; D gene unclear. V shed 6 bases and J shed 5 bases, with 19 bases lying between them. There are 15 residues in the CDR3. From germline, CDR1 is MNHNS and CDR2 SASEGT. The CDR3 loop is CASRVGFGGLTEAFF. As DNA, the CDR3 is TGTGCCAGCAGAGTAGGTTTCGGAGGGCTAACTGAAGCTTTCTTT.

Points on this clonotype: One end of the junction is discordant with germline, which a read error may explain. This chain uses TRBV20-1 with TRBJ2-3; the D gene is possibly TRBD2 (5 bases). The germline gives CDR1 DFQATT, CDR2 SNEGSKA (reference sequence). The CDR3 extends over 12 amino acids. The CDR3 sequence: CSTSWTPHAQYF. CDR3 sequence (DNA): TGCAGTACTAGTTGGACCCCACATGCGCAGTATTTT.

This clonotype came up a few times. The chain recombines TRBV6-6 with TRBJ1-5; D not certain. V lost 2 bases and J 3 bases, leaving 5 bases between the germline ends. The CDR3 contains 13 residues. Germline CDR1 reads MNHNY; CDR2 reads SVGAGI (reference sequence). As DNA, the CDR3 is TGTGCCAGCAGTTACGTGGACAATCAGCCCCAGCATTTT. Protein product: CASSYVDNQPQHF.

This clonotype was seen a few times. The V call is TRBV6-1, the J call TRBJ2-7; 10 nucleotides match TRBD1. There are 14 residues in the CDR3. Losses at the gene ends were 6 bases for V and 5 bases for J; bases not matched to a gene: 7. Looked up from germline, CDR1 is MNHNS and CDR2 is SASEGT. This CDR3 reads CASRPGQGMNEQYF. In nucleotides, the CDR3 is TGTGCCAGCAGGCCGGGACAGGGGATGAACGAGCAGTACTTC.

At least ten counts were recorded for this clonotype. This sequence joins TRBV27 and TRBJ2-3, with D perhaps TRBD2 (5 bases). This CDR3 contains 12 residues. V was shortened by 7 bases and J by 4 bases, with 9 bases between the two germline ends. CDR1 is MNHEY and CDR2 is SMNVEV in the germline V gene (reference sequence). CDR3 nucleotides: TGTGCCAGCATGACTACTCCAGATACGCAGTATTTT. Protein: CASMTTPDTQYF.

This clonotype was recorded many times. The chain links TRBV29-1 to TRBJ2-1, with D possibly matching TRBD2 (6 bases). The germline CDR1 and CDR2 sequences are SQVTM and ANQGSEA. There are 12 residues in the CDR3. V was shortened by 6 bases and J by 8 bases, with 14 bases between the two germline ends. CDR3 sequence reads: CSVGGPGDEQFF. The DNA of the CDR3 is TGCAGCGTAGGAGGGCCGGGGGATGAGCAGTTCTTC.

This clonotype came up many times. The rearrangement links TRBV6-1 to TRBJ2-7; D unresolved. V lost 1 base and J 6 bases, leaving 13 bases between the germline ends. Germline V gene lookup returns CDR1 MNHNS and CDR2 SASEGT. This CDR3 region has 14 residues. CDR3 DNA: TGTGCCAGCAGTGAAGGGACCGAGCCTAGCGAGCAGTACTTC. This gives the protein CASSEGTEPSEQYF.

This clonotype appeared many times. The gene calls are TRBV25-1 and TRBJ2-7; D may be TRBD1 or TRBD2 (5 bases each). CDR3 length equals 13 residues. Trimming pared 10 bases from V and 2 bases from J, leaving 15 bases between. Germline V gives CDR1 MGHDK, CDR2 SYGVNS. CDR3: CATRRDGAYEQYF. The CDR3, as DNA: TGTGCCACCCGCCGGGACGGAGCCTACGAGCAGTACTTC.

The chain combines TRBV7-8 with TRBJ1-1, with D unclear. Germline V gene data show CDR1 as SGHVS and CDR2 as FQNEAQ. The CDR3 has 17 residues. V was shortened by 5 bases and J by 2 bases, with 21 bases between the two germline ends. The chain's CDR3 is CASSRGPTAHTNTEAFF. For the CDR3, the DNA is TGTGCCAGCAGCCGAGGCCCAACAGCCCATACAAACACTGAAGCTTTCTTT. The complete variable domain, with remaining parts taken from reference TRBV7-8 and TRBJ1-1, reads GAGVSQSPRYKVAKRGQDVALRCDPISGHVSLFWYQQALGQGPEFLTYFQNEAQLDKSGLPSDRFFAERPEGSVSTLKIQRTQQEDSAVYLCASSRGPTAHTNTEAFFGQGTRLTVV.

This clonotype showed up many times. V is TRBV12-5 and J is TRBJ1-2; 7 nucleotides align to TRBD1. With 4 bases clipped from V and 4 bases from J, the junction kept 12 bases outside the gene matches. Germline values: CDR1 LGHNT, CDR2 FRNRAP. The CDR3 extends over 16 amino acids. The CDR3 spells CASGSGFVDRVYGYTF. The CDR3 nucleotides are TGTGCTAGTGGTTCCGGTTTTGTCGACAGGGTCTATGGCTACACCTTC.